Listed here is a single TCR beta chain. The target antigen is unknown. The source of the sample is a study of memory CD4+ T cells and cytomegalovirus serostatus. The sort gate was single viable CD3+CD4+CD8-CD45RO+ cells for memory CD4+ T cells. This CDR3 comprises 20 residues. Study-wide results and caveats: Each of 65 to 75 CMV-associated TCRbeta sequences occurred in one to five individuals.

This table comes from immunoSEQ multiplex PCR, and its TCRdb copy is limited to in-frame clones, with some not included. In the table there are about 54,000 clones, around three quarters of which are singletons. Sequencing was carried out using memory CD4+ T cells from blood. The TCR was taken from an adult in good health and CMV-seronegative. The V gene is TRBV1, the J gene TRBJ2-1; the DNA was not used to check the table's D call, TRBD2. TRBV1 is an annotated pseudogene. The CDR3 spells CTSSQDFLRDSGRPYNEQFF. CDR3 DNA: TGCACCAGCAGCCAAGACTTTCTCCGAGATAGCGGGAGGCCTTACAATGAGCAGTTCTTC.